This record covers a single T cell receptor beta chain. It lacks a known antigen. The sample holds no much larger clone one base away, and base qualities are not on file. TCRbeta CDR3 regions were amplified from genomic DNA by means of the immunoSEQ Assay, a bias-controlled multiplex PCR. Per the source publication's procedure: The number of nucleated cells in each sample was estimated by amplification of reference gene primers within the assay. To quantify the absolute abundance of each unique TCRbeta CDR3 rearrangement, sequence reads were collapsed and filtered. For each sample, productive Simpson clonality was calculated as the square root of Simpson's diversity index across productive rearrangements. TCRdb took over this immuneACCESS table, retaining in-frame rearrangements with V and J assigned. Such tables are incomplete; in checked studies, under half of the missing clones stem from an unresolved V gene, and the remainder is unexplained. The DNA was the basis for D and trimming; V, J and clone size are from that table. The sample includes 45,000 to 60,000 clones, with more than 80% observed a single time. About 15% of the sample goes to the ten largest clones.

The source of the sample is a study of blood T cell repertoires in COVID-19 (dated by TCRdb to between 2020 and 2021). General notes on the study: Collaborator samples came from the United States, Italy and Spain and covered acute and convalescent phases of COVID-19. Samples came from the ongoing ImmuneRACE study (first 160 participants) plus 1,254 subjects from 6 global collaborators. A de-identified subject ID, COVID-19 status, age in years and sex were almost always included in the sample metadata. The material from the prospective study consisted of cDNA or gDNA derived from T cells, B-cell-depleted T cells, or PBMCs. A freely available public database, intended as a resource for researchers studying the immune response to SARS-CoV-2, is where the repertoires were released. Deeply sampled blood TCRbeta repertoires from subjects exposed to, actively infected with, or recovered from COVID-19 were included in the dataset. Where available, HLA class I and class II types were taken from metadata supplied by the sample provider and were not determined by assay-based typing. Beyond this particular receptor, the publication reports: The amount of clinical and demographic metadata varied by source and participant and was provided uncurated.

Whole blood was collected in K2EDTA tubes by collaborating institutions according to the institutions' own protocols. For TCRbeta analysis, collaborators shipped samples as frozen whole blood, isolated PBMCs, or DNA extracted from either of those sample types. The TCR originated in a human donor in a cohort sampled during active COVID-19. The specimen sequenced was peripheral blood.

The CDR3 loop reads CASTSRQGAGVNTEAFF. The DNA is TGTGCCAGTACTTCCCGACAGGGGGCTGGTGTGAACACTGAAGCTTTCTTT. Recombination linked TRBV19 to TRBJ1-1; TRBD1 fits 10 bases in the junction. The junction shows trimming of 7 bases on V and 0 bases on J, and the gene matches do not reach 11 bases of it. From a lookup of the germline V gene (reference sequence), CDR1 and CDR2 are LNHDA and SQIVND. The CDR3 goes from the cysteine to the phenylalanine over 17 residues. Here the CDR3 DNA is all that survives: 51 bases in frame from base 1.